The 32 T cell receptor beta chains given below trace back to one sample, sequenced in a study of CD8+ T cells in alopecia areata (dated by TCRdb to the late 2010s). Preparation of the library involved the immunoSEQ multiplex PCR assay. RNA was extracted from all samples and reverse transcribed into cDNA, which served as template for TCR sequencing. Drawn from immuneACCESS, this table holds only the in-frame rearrangements with V and J called that TCRdb kept. Clones are partly lost; checked studies trace under half to an unresolved V gene and leave the rest unexplained. Here the sample has 150,000 to 200,000 clones; over 55% occur a single time. The top ten constitute approximately 1.7% of the sample. This specimen's time point label, interpreted: baseline before oral tofacitinib. This specimen consisted of CD4+ T cells sorted from blood, obtained at week 0. All receptors derive from a human donor with alopecia areata.

This clone appeared a few times. The V and J genes are TRBV29-1 and TRBJ2-1, with TRBD2 matching 10 bases. Losses at the gene ends were 5 bases for V and 10 bases for J; bases not matched to a gene: 8. The CDR3 is 13 amino acids. In germline, CDR1 is SQVTM, CDR2 ANQGSEA. The CDR3 loop is CSVRSGGRGEQFF. DNA of the CDR3: TGCAGCGTTCGTAGCGGGGGGAGAGGCGAGCAGTTCTTC.

This clone was found a few times. The J gene is TRBJ2-2, the V gene TRBV4-3, with D maybe TRBD1 (6 bases). Germline V lookup: CDR1 LGHNA, CDR2 YSLEER. The CDR3 has 16 residues. V was clipped by 2 bases and J by 6 bases, with 16 bases between them. The DNA of the CDR3 is TGCGCCAGCAGCCAATTACCAGGGGCCTCCGCCGGGGAGCTGTTTTTT. Its translation: CASSQLPGASAGELFF.

The chain has TRBV15 and TRBJ2-3; tentative D call: TRBD1 (5 bases). The CDR3 loop spans 15 amino acids. V lost 0 bases and J lost 2, with 9 bases in between. Looked up from germline, CDR1 is LNHNV and CDR2 is YYDKDF (reference sequence). The CDR3 coding sequence is TGTGCCACCAGCAGAGAATCGACAGTCACAGATACGCAGTATTTT. It is translated as CATSRESTVTDTQYF.

CDR3 sequence: CATSRDPTSTDTQYF. The CDR3 DNA reads TGTGCCACCAGCAGAGATCCCACTAGCACAGATACGCAGTATTTT. The chain has TRBV15 and TRBJ2-3; D is ambiguous. Trimming shortened V by 0 bases and J by 0 bases, and 7 bases separated the two germline ends. The CDR3 contains 15 residues. Per germline, CDR1 LNHNV and CDR2 YYDKDF (reference sequence).

J is TRBJ1-1 and V is TRBV29-1; 9 bases agree with TRBD1. This CDR3 spans 15 amino acids. The J segment lost 3 bases and the V segment lost 2 bases, leaving 7 bases of the junction unmatched. Germline V CDR1 and CDR2: SQVTM, ANQGSEA. Here the CDR3 DNA reads TGCAGCGTTGAACTATGGGACAGGGTTTACACTGAAGCTTTCTTT. This gives the protein CSVELWDRVYTEAFF.

This clone was picked up one time. The V gene is TRBV15, the J gene TRBJ2-1; D is perhaps TRBD1 (6 bases). Per germline, CDR1 LNHNV and CDR2 YYDKDF (reference sequence). The CDR3 is made up of 16 amino acids. V was shortened by 5 bases and J by 6 bases, with 20 bases between the two germline ends. In nucleotides, the CDR3 is TGTGCCACCAGCGTGACAGGAATCGGTGCGACCAATGAGCAGTTCTTC. Translation gives CATSVTGIGATNEQFF.

J is TRBJ1-1 and V is TRBV4-1, with D unresolved. The CDR3 consists of 11 residues. Trimming removed 3 bases at V and 3 bases at J, with 2 bases between. Germline assignment: CDR1 MGHRA and CDR2 YSYEKL. CDR3 amino acids: CASSQDTEAFF. The CDR3 DNA is TGCGCCAGCAGCCAGGACACTGAAGCTTTCTTT.

This clone came up once. The chain has TRBV10-3 and TRBJ1-6; no clear D. CDR3 size: 15 residues. The V gene lost 0 bases and the J gene lost 7 bases, with 10 bases spanning the gap. The germline gives CDR1 ENHRY, CDR2 SYGVKD. CDR3 loop: CAISESIPSNSPLHF. Written as DNA, the CDR3 is TGTGCCATCAGTGAGTCGATCCCCAGCAATTCACCCCTCCACTTT.

The chain links TRBV14 to TRBJ2-7; D assignment may be TRBD1 or TRBD2 (5 bases each). Germline V gene lookup returns CDR1 SGHDN and CDR2 FVKESK. The ends were cut back, 2 bases at V and 3 bases at J, with 11 bases in the middle. CDR3 length equals 14 residues. The CDR3 is CASSQPGSLYEQYF. The CDR3 DNA follows: TGTGCCAGCAGCCAACCAGGGAGTCTCTACGAGCAGTACTTC.

V gene TRBV29-1 combines with J gene TRBJ2-1, with 10 nucleotides matching TRBD1. The V gene end was trimmed by 7 bases and the J gene end by 8 bases; junction bases not matched to a gene: 14. The CDR3 length is 15 residues. The V gene's germline CDR1 is SQVTM and CDR2 ANQGSEA. As DNA, the CDR3 is TGCAGCGCTGCACCGGGACAGGGGATGTTCGATGAGCAGTTCTTC. Translated, it gives CSAAPGQGMFDEQFF.

With regard to this clone: Within the sample, other DNA sequences also encode this same CDR3. The chain combines TRBV6-1 with TRBJ2-7; D remains unclear. This CDR3 has 11 residues. CDR1 and CDR2 (germline): MNHNS, SASEGT. Trimming pared 2 bases from V and 4 bases from J, leaving 3 bases between. CDR3 in amino acids: CASSERYEQYF. CDR3 bases: TGTGCCAGCAGTGAACGATACGAGCAGTACTTC.

V usage is TRBV19 and J usage is TRBJ2-6, with no clear D. CDR3 size: 16 residues. Looked up from germline, CDR1 is LNHDA and CDR2 is SQIVND (reference sequence). V lost 0 bases and J lost 4, with 10 bases in between. This chain's CDR3 is CASSIDVALGANVLTF. The CDR3 nucleotides are TGTGCCAGTAGTATAGATGTTGCACTAGGGGCCAACGTCCTGACTTTC.

The chain joins TRBV7-9 to TRBJ2-3, with D possibly being TRBD1 (6 bases). This CDR3 has 14 residues. CDR1 is SEHNR and CDR2 is FQNEAQ in the germline V gene (reference sequence). The V end was cut by 5 bases, the J end by 3 bases, with 12 bases between. Here the CDR3 DNA reads TGTGCCAGCAGCCCACAGGGAGCGACAGATACGCAGTATTTT. Its translation: CASSPQGATDTQYF.

This chain links TRBV29-1 with TRBJ2-3; TRBD2 agrees at 8 bases. This CDR3 is built from 14 residues. V was clipped by 6 bases and J by 2 bases; unmatched bases: 7. Germline V gene lookup returns CDR1 SQVTM and CDR2 ANQGSEA. CDR3 sequence (DNA): TGCAGCGTGACCCGGGGGGGTCCCACAGATACGCAGTATTTT. As protein: CSVTRGGPTDTQYF.

This chain connects TRBV29-1 to TRBJ1-1; D is possibly TRBD1 (5 bases). Per the germline V gene, CDR1 is SQVTM and CDR2 is ANQGSEA. V lost 8 bases, J lost 2 bases, and 18 bases lay in between. CDR3 length: 14 amino acids. The CDR3 reads CSPTGLQGNTEAFF. The CDR3 DNA reads TGCAGCCCCACCGGTTTGCAGGGCAACACTGAAGCTTTCTTT.

This clone was seen only a few times. This chain joins TRBV2 and TRBJ2-7; no reliable D call. The length of the CDR3 is 14 residues. Trimming took 7 bases from V and 0 from J, leaving 13 bases between them. CDR1 is SNHLY and CDR2 is FYNNEI in the germline V gene. Here the CDR3 DNA reads TGTGCCAGCAAGGCGGTAAGACTCTCCTACGAGCAGTACTTC. It encodes CASKAVRLSYEQYF.

This chain joins TRBV2 and TRBJ2-2, with 9 positions matching TRBD1. The CDR3 runs 14 residues. The germline CDR1 and CDR2 sequences are SNHLY and FYNNEI. V shed 4 bases and J 5 bases; nucleotides not matched to a gene: 2. The CDR3 nucleotides read TGTGCCAGCAGTGCGGGACAGGGTACCGGGGAGCTGTTTTTT. Translated, it gives CASSAGQGTGELFF.

In DNA form, the CDR3 reads TGCAGCGTTGAGTATAGGACAGGGGGCTACAATGAGCAGTTCTTC. This translates into CSVEYRTGGYNEQFF. The V call is TRBV29-1, the J call TRBJ2-1; 10 bases match TRBD1. Germline V gene sequence: CDR1 SQVTM, CDR2 ANQGSEA. The CDR3 has 15 amino acids. The V segment lost 3 bases and the J segment 3 bases; nucleotides outside the gene matches: 5.

V usage is TRBV25-1 and J usage is TRBJ2-7; 7 positions agree with TRBD2. This CDR3 region has 15 residues. V dropped 3 bases and J dropped 0; count of bases not matched to a gene: 5. CDR1 is MGHDK, CDR2 SYGVNS, per germline. The CDR3 DNA follows: TGTGCCAGCAGTGAGGGGGGGTCTAGCTCCTACGAGCAGTACTTC. As protein: CASSEGGSSSYEQYF.

The chain is built from TRBV6-5 and TRBJ2-7, with D maybe TRBD1 (6 bases). V lost 6 bases and J lost 3, with 15 bases in between. Germline lookup yields CDR1 MNHEY and CDR2 SVGAGI. This CDR3 region has 14 residues. CDR3 bases: TGTGCCAGCAGAGGAAGGACAGCCGTCTACGAGCAGTACTTC. Translated: CASRGRTAVYEQYF.

This clone was seen only once. The chain carries TRBV11-2 and TRBJ1-4; D not certain. CDR1 and CDR2 from the germline V gene are SGHAT and FQNNGV. The CDR3 consists of 13 residues. With 2 bases removed from V and 12 bases from J, the gap between germline ends came to 13 bases. CDR3 in amino acids: CASSLQPGEELFF. The DNA for the CDR3 is TGTGCCAGCAGCTTACAACCCGGAGAGGAACTGTTTTTT.

This rearrangement joins TRBV29-1 to TRBJ2-5, with D hard to call. CDR3 size: 11 residues. Germline V gives CDR1 SQVTM, CDR2 ANQGSEA. CDR3 loop: CSVQSQETQYF. The CDR3 DNA is TGCAGTGTACAGAGCCAAGAGACCCAGTACTTC.

This chain joins TRBV15 and TRBJ2-5; 7 bases map to TRBD1. The germline V gene has CDR1 LNHNV and CDR2 YYDKDF (reference sequence). The J segment lost 5 bases and the V segment lost 1 base, leaving 7 bases of the junction unmatched. CDR3 length: 15 amino acids. The CDR3 region is CATSRGRQGWETQYF. In DNA form, the CDR3 reads TGTGCCACCAGCAGAGGGCGACAGGGATGGGAGACCCAGTACTTC. The full variable domain, in which reference TRBV15 and TRBJ2-5 provide the parts outside the CDR3, is DAMVIQNPRYQVTQFGKPVTLSCSQTLNHNVMYWYQQKSSQAPKLLFHYYDKDFNNEADTPDNFQSRRPNTSFCFLDIRSPGLGDTAMYLCATSRGRQGWETQYFGPGTRLLVL.

The CDR3 DNA follows: TGTGCCTGGAGGGACAAAGCGGGGGCCTACGAGCAGTACTTC. This encodes CAWRDKAGAYEQYF. This sequence joins TRBV30 and TRBJ2-7; 8 nucleotides match TRBD2. Germline assignment: CDR1 GTSNPN and CDR2 SVGIG (reference sequence). The CDR3 runs to 14 residues. Trimming cost V 3 bases and J 2 bases; bases outside gene matches: 6.

This sequence joins TRBV6-5 and TRBJ2-7; 11 positions match TRBD2. CDR1 and CDR2 from the germline V gene are MNHEY and SVGAGI. The V segment lost 6 bases and the J segment 3 bases; nucleotides outside the gene matches: 4. This CDR3 spans 14 amino acids. The CDR3 DNA reads as TGTGCCAGCAGGACTCTAGCGGGGGGCTACGAGCAGTACTTC. It translates to CASRTLAGGYEQYF.

This clone was seen a handful of times. The CDR3 region is CSVDGAGTEQYF. As DNA, the CDR3 is TGCAGCGTTGATGGCGCAGGGACGGAGCAGTACTTC. The chain carries TRBV29-1 and TRBJ2-7, with D perhaps being TRBD1 or TRBD2 (5 bases each). CDR1 is SQVTM, CDR2 ANQGSEA, per germline. V lost 3 bases, J lost 7 bases, and 13 bases lay in between. The CDR3 consists of 12 residues.

On this clone itself: Additional DNA sequences in this sample encode the identical CDR3. The chain carries TRBV27 and TRBJ1-6; 7 nucleotides match TRBD1. V shed 4 bases, J shed 9 bases, and the junction held 6 bases outside the gene matches. Germline-derived CDR1 and CDR2 are MNHEY and SMNVEV (reference sequence). The CDR3 extends over 14 amino acids. The CDR3 spells CASSSDRVGSPLHF. The CDR3 DNA sequence: TGTGCCAGCAGTTCCGACAGGGTCGGTTCACCCCTCCACTTT.

This clone has a single count. The CDR3 coding sequence is TGTGCCAGCAGCCGGGAGGGGGGCGTCAACTATGGCTACACCTTC. Translation: CASSREGGVNYGYTF. This chain uses TRBV2 with TRBJ1-2, with D possibly being TRBD1 (6 bases). Trimming cost V 6 bases and J 2 bases, with 16 bases left between them. Looked up from germline, CDR1 is SNHLY and CDR2 is FYNNEI. CDR3 length: 15 amino acids. Full variable domain (rest looked up from reference TRBV2 and TRBJ1-2): EPEVTQTPSHQVTQMGQEVILRCVPISNHLYFYWYRQILGQKVEFLVSFYNNEISEKSEIFDDQFSVERPDGSNFTLKIRSTKLEDSAMYFCASSREGGVNYGYTFGSGTRLTVV.

This clone was counted a single time. The chain carries TRBV9 and TRBJ1-6; the match to TRBD1 covers 8 bases. Germline CDR1 reads SGDLS; CDR2 reads YYNGEE. The V gene end was trimmed by 3 bases and the J gene end by 7 bases; junction bases not matched to a gene: 6. The CDR3 covers 15 residues. Here the CDR3 reads CASSGQGAENSPLHF. The CDR3 DNA is TGTGCCAGCAGCGGGCAGGGGGCGGAGAATTCACCCCTCCACTTT.

The chain carries TRBV30 and TRBJ1-1; possibly TRBD1 for D (5 bases). The CDR3 is 14 amino acids. The V gene's germline CDR1 is GTSNPN and CDR2 SVGIG (reference sequence). V was clipped by 5 bases and J by 1 base, with 14 bases between them. CDR3 sequence (DNA): TGTGCCTGGGCCACAGGAAACCCGAACACTGAAGCTTTCTTT. This gives the protein CAWATGNPNTEAFF.

V gene TRBV29-1 combines with J gene TRBJ2-5; D is perhaps TRBD2 (6 bases). The germline CDR1 and CDR2 sequences are SQVTM and ANQGSEA. The CDR3 runs to 12 residues. With 6 bases removed from V and 2 bases from J, the gap between germline ends came to 10 bases. The chain's CDR3 is CSVSREQETQYF. In DNA, the CDR3 is TGCAGCGTCTCCCGGGAGCAAGAGACCCAGTACTTC. Supplemented by reference TRBV29-1 and TRBJ2-5, the full variable domain reads SAVISQKPSRDICQRGTSLTIQCQVDSQVTMMFWYRQQPGQSLTLIATANQGSEATYESGFVIDKFPISRPNLTFSTLTVSNMSPEDSSIYLCSVSREQETQYFGPGTRLLVL.

The rearrangement uses TRBV2 and TRBJ2-7; the D is unclear. The CDR3 extends over 14 amino acids. V gave up 5 bases and J gave up 1 base, with 12 bases separating them. Germline CDR1 reads SNHLY; CDR2 reads FYNNEI. CDR3 in DNA: TGTGCCAGCAGTCAACCCCGACGTTCCTACGAGCAGTACTTC. This gives the protein CASSQPRRSYEQYF.